This is a list of T cell receptor beta chains from one sample in a study of blood T cells in healthy people across ages. Each CDR3 protein is one row after TCRdb ran MiXCR on the 5' RACE reads. The repertoire consists of 1.5 million to 2 million distinct CDR3 sequences, with approximately 28% occurring once and the leading ten covering roughly 8.2%. The sample comprised blood. The receptors come from a woman aged 25 to 39 in good health. CDR3s include the opening cysteine and the closing phenylalanine or tryptophan. Each record gives: D gene, J gene, V gene, clone size, CDR3 protein, CDR3 DNA. A D gene is named only where the DNA matches it firmly. Only some rows state a clone size, as once, few, many or a class for expanded clones.

>NA|TRBJ2-7|TRBV12-3/TRBV12-4|few
CASSLSEMYEQYF
TGTGCCAGCAGTTTATCAGAGATGTACGAGCAGTACTTC
>NA|TRBJ1-1|TRBV4-1|NA
CASSPRDGRLDTEAFF
TGCGCCAGCAGCCCCAGGGACGGTAGGTTGGACACTGAAGCTTTCTTT
>TRBD2|TRBJ2-5|TRBV27|NA
CASSLKFGGLAGGGETQYF
TGTGCCAGCAGTTTAAAATTTGGCGGGCTAGCGGGAGGAGGAGAGACCCAGTACTTC
>NA|TRBJ1-1|TRBV27|once
CASSLSGPVGTEAFF
TGTGCCAGCAGTTTATCGGGTCCGGTGGGCACTGAAGCTTTCTTT
>TRBD1|TRBJ2-7|TRBV29-1|NA
CSDTGTGSPSGTATYEQYF
TGCAGCGACACCGGGACAGGGAGCCCAAGCGGAACTGCTACCTACGAGCAGTACTTC
>NA|TRBJ2-3|TRBV6-2/TRBV6-3|few
CASSQEGSQDTQYF
TGTGCCAGCAGCCAAGAGGGGTCCCAGGATACGCAGTATTTT
>TRBD2|TRBJ2-1|TRBV7-2|NA
CASRTMDLAGGDEQLF
TGTGCCAGCAGGACCATGGACTTAGCGGGGGGTGACGAGCAGCTCTTC
>TRBD1|TRBJ2-1|TRBV28|few
CASSPLGQGGNEQFF
TGTGCCAGCAGCCCCTTGGGACAGGGGGGGAATGAGCAGTTCTTC
>NA|TRBJ2-1|TRBV27|NA
CASSLSPGRGHNEQFF
TGTGCCAGCAGTTTATCTCCGGGTAGGGGCCACAATGAGCAGTTCTTC
>TRBD1|TRBJ2-3|TRBV10-3|few
CATRGHGTGTTDTQYF
TGTGCCACCCGGGGGCACGGGACAGGGACCACAGATACGCAGTATTTT
>TRBD1|TRBJ2-1|TRBV2|NA
CASSGTGYAQFF
TGTGCCAGCAGTGGGACAGGGTATGCGCAGTTCTTC
>NA|TRBJ1-1|TRBV10-3|NA
CATRGALESGEAFF
TGTGCCACTCGTGGGGCCCTAGAGTCCGGTGAAGCTTTCTTT
>TRBD1|TRBJ1-2|TRBV6-6|many
CASTLQGTAYGYTF
TGTGCCAGCACCTTACAGGGGACAGCCTATGGCTACACCTTC
>TRBD1|TRBJ2-3|TRBV24-1|few
CATSDGTQGARTDTQYF
TGTGCCACCAGTGACGGCACACAGGGGGCGAGAACAGATACGCAGTATTTT
>TRBD2|TRBJ2-7|TRBV27|few
CASSLLPAGVSNSYEQYF
TGTGCCAGCAGTTTACTACCAGCGGGAGTTAGTAACTCCTACGAGCAGTACTTC
>TRBD1|TRBJ2-5|TRBV28|few
CASSLSGTGYETQYF
TGTGCCAGCAGTCTCTCCGGGACAGGGTACGAGACCCAGTACTTC
>NA|TRBJ2-7|TRBV6-2/TRBV6-3|few
CASLDIFSYEQYF
TGTGCCAGCCTGGACATTTTCTCCTACGAGCAGTACTTC
>TRBD2|TRBJ2-5|TRBV4-2|NA
CASSQDLGGGATQYF
TGTGCCAGCAGCCAAGATTTAGGCGGGGGGGCGACCCAGTACTTC
>NA|TRBJ1-5|TRBV5-1|few
CASSPGTFSNQPQHF
TGCGCCAGCAGCCCAGGGACTTTTAGCAATCAGCCCCAGCATTTT
>NA|TRBJ1-1|TRBV7-3|NA
CASSFSDSTEAFF
TGTGCCAGCAGCTTCTCGGACAGCACTGAAGCTTTCTTT
>TRBD1|TRBJ1-1|TRBV10-3|few
CAISELDRGGTEAFF
TGTGCCATCAGTGAACTGGACAGGGGAGGCACTGAAGCTTTCTTT
>TRBD2|TRBJ2-7|TRBV9|NA
CASSVHQGGDEQYF
TGTGCCAGCAGCGTGCACCAGGGAGGGGACGAGCAGTACTTC
>TRBD2|TRBJ2-2|TRBV4-3|NA
CASSQEWLAGEGAGELFF
TGCGCCAGCAGCCAAGAATGGCTAGCGGGAGAGGGGGCCGGGGAGCTGTTTTTT
>NA|TRBJ2-3|TRBV28|NA
CASSLEGPNSNQPQYF
TGTGCCAGCAGTTTAGAGGGGCCGAATAGCAATCAGCCCCAGTATTTT
>NA|TRBJ2-2|TRBV28|NA
CASSRQTQDTGELFF
TGTGCCAGCAGTCGACAGACTCAGGACACCGGGGAGCTGTTTTTT
>NA|TRBJ2-3|TRBV12-3/TRBV12-4|NA
CASTPDSGSKETQYF
TGTGCCAGCACCCCGGACAGCGGGTCAAAAGAGACCCAGTATTTT
>TRBD1|TRBJ2-5|TRBV10-2|few
CASGWGWSSPRDSGAQYF
TGCGCCAGCGGCTGGGGGTGGTCCAGTCCCAGGGACAGTGGAGCCCAGTACTTC
>NA|TRBJ2-1|TRBV12-5|few
CASGLGGAGAYNEQFF
TGTGCTAGTGGTTTGGGCGGGGCAGGGGCTTACAATGAGCAGTTCTTC
>TRBD1|TRBJ2-1|TRBV28|NA
CAGTGDGDNEQFF
TGTGCCGGCACAGGGGACGGGGACAATGAGCAGTTCTTC
>NA|TRBJ1-2|TRBV30|many
CAWSSGTPTGYTF
TGTGCCTGGAGCTCCGGGACGCCCACGGGCTACACCTTC
>TRBD2|TRBJ2-3|TRBV15|NA
CATSRGTSGGTDTQYF
TGTGCCACCAGCCGCGGGACTAGCGGGGGGACAGATACGCAGTATTTT
>TRBD2|TRBJ2-7|TRBV6-5|NA
CASRRIAGNYEQYF
TGTGCCAGCAGGCGGATAGCGGGGAATTACGAGCAGTACTTC
>NA|TRBJ2-1|TRBV11-2|few
CASSLASFMSNEQFF
TGTGCCAGCAGCTTGGCTAGCTTTATGTCCAATGAGCAGTTCTTC
>NA|TRBJ2-1|TRBV20-1|NA
CSARVPGKGEQFF
TGCAGTGCTAGAGTTCCGGGAAAGGGTGAGCAGTTCTTC
>NA|TRBJ2-3|TRBV7-3|once
CTSSLGVGAQYF
TGTACCAGCAGCTTAGGGGTGGGGGCGCAGTATTTT
>TRBD1|TRBJ1-2|TRBV29-1|few
CSVDWTGGDYGYTF
TGCAGCGTGGACTGGACAGGGGGCGACTATGGCTACACCTTC
>NA|TRBJ2-1|TRBV21-1|NA
CASSKERLVNEQFF
TGTGCCAGCAGCAAAGAACGGCTAGTCAATGAGCAGTTCTTC
>NA|TRBJ1-2|TRBV7-3|NA
CAGRQGNSYGYTF
TGTGCCGGCAGGCAGGGGAACTCGTATGGCTACACCTTC
>TRBD2|TRBJ2-7|TRBV11-2|many
CASGTTSGSYEQYF
TGTGCCAGCGGAACCACTAGCGGCAGTTACGAGCAGTACTTC
>NA|TRBJ1-1|TRBV29-1|few
CSVAGGPLNTEAFF
TGCAGCGTTGCCGGGGGCCCCCTGAACACTGAAGCTTTCTTT
>TRBD2|TRBJ2-1|TRBV30|NA
CAWSKTSGGVNEQFF
TGTGCCTGGAGTAAGACTAGCGGGGGAGTGAATGAGCAGTTCTTC
>NA|TRBJ2-3|TRBV7-9|few
CASSLVGGAGADTQYF
TGTGCCAGCAGCTTAGTTGGCGGGGCGGGCGCAGATACGCAGTATTTT
>NA|TRBJ2-7|TRBV28|few
CASSPGDMGYPEQYF
TGTGCCAGCAGTCCTGGGGACATGGGTTACCCCGAGCAGTACTTC
>NA|TRBJ2-3|TRBV6-5|NA
CASSYSATGPTSTDTQYF
TGTGCCAGCAGTTACTCGGCGACAGGACCCACTAGCACAGATACGCAGTATTTT
>NA|TRBJ2-7|TRBV20-1|NA
CSASPLRQSYNEQYF
TGCAGTGCTAGCCCGCTGCGGCAGTCCTACAATGAGCAGTACTTC
>NA|TRBJ1-2|TRBV6-7|NA
CASSESSYTF
TGTGCCAGCAGTGAGTCTAGCTACACCTTC
>NA|TRBJ1-2|TRBV11-2|few
CASSFTSILNYGYTF
TGTGCCAGCAGCTTCACAAGTATTCTGAACTATGGCTACACCTTC
>NA|TRBJ2-3|TRBV27|few
CASSPTSRIFADTQYF
TGTGCCAGCAGTCCGACTAGTCGAATTTTCGCAGATACGCAGTATTTT
>NA|TRBJ2-7|TRBV7-2|NA
CASSPRGGTASYEQYF
TGTGCCAGCAGCCCCAGGGGTGGGACGGCCTCCTACGAGCAGTACTTC
>TRBD2|TRBJ2-7|TRBV4-3|NA
CASSQDAGVNEEYF
TGCGCCAGCAGCCAAGACGCGGGAGTAAACGAGGAGTACTTC
>NA|TRBJ2-5|TRBV5-1|NA
CASSPDQAAHQETQYF
TGCGCCAGCAGCCCGGATCAAGCGGCCCACCAAGAGACCCAGTACTTC
>NA|TRBJ2-5|TRBV7-2|NA
CASSLAPRVEETQYF
TGTGCTAGCAGCTTAGCGCCTCGGGTCGAAGAGACCCAGTACTTC